The present T cell receptor beta chain was sequenced within a study of CD8+ T cells in alopecia areata (dated by TCRdb to the late 2010s). A note on the overall study: Skin from C3H/HeJ donors with spontaneous alopecia (roughly 6-12 months old) was grafted onto female C3H/HeJ recipients aged roughly 7-10 weeks. The study used high-throughput TCRbeta sequencing to examine T cell clonal expansion in alopecia areata, in both the C3H/HeJ mouse model and human patients. RNA was obtained with the PAXgene miRNA kit for fixed scalp, the miRNeasy kit for PBMCs, and the RNeasy kit for mouse skin. Scalp clonality was compared across normal scalp (n=4), patchy alopecia areata scalp (n=8), and alopecia totalis/universalis scalp (n=8). In humans, TCRbeta sequencing was performed on scalp tissue and on sorted CD4+ and CD8+ peripheral blood T cells from healthy controls and from patients with patchy or totalis/universalis alopecia areata. immunoSEQ multiplex PCR using 35 Vbeta forward primers and 13 Jbeta reverse primers was used to amplify TCRbeta CDR3 regions. General findings and caveats noted by the study authors: Compared with normal scalp, lesional scalp, particularly in alopecia totalis/universalis, had higher clonality and more expanded CD8+ clones, which suggests antigenic drive. Resident alphabeta T cells in normal human skin are also sequenced, complicating scalp TCR repertoire analysis, unlike mouse skin dominated by gammadelta T cells. Shared TCR sequences between patients were less evident than in mice, which may be partly attributable to HLA diversity in the patient population.

Libraries were prepared through the immunoSEQ multiplex PCR assay. RNA was extracted from all samples and reverse transcribed into cDNA, which served as template for TCR sequencing. First-strand cDNA was synthesized with SuperScript III using a 2:1 mix of oligo-dT and random hexamers. A synthetic immune receptor repertoire was used to assess amplification bias, and residual bias was removed computationally. Sequencing of the libraries was done on Illumina HiSeq using 60 bp reads that spanned the CDR3 and were read from J toward V. Per the authors' processing: Raw reads were preprocessed for error removal, and CDR3 was defined according to IMGT conventions as running from the conserved cysteine to phenylalanine. Clonality was computed as 1 minus the Shannon entropy, with the entropy normalized by log2 of the number of productive unique TCRs. Whether scalp clones were CD4 or CD8 was inferred by matching scalp TCRbeta sequences against CD4 and CD8 repertoires sorted from blood. TCRdb obtained this table from immuneACCESS and retained in-frame rearrangements with V and J assigned. These tables miss some clones; where compared with another copy, unresolved V genes account for less than half of the shortfall, and the remainder is unexplained. The V and J calls and clone size are taken from that table; D and trimming were inferred from the DNA. For this sample, 270,000 or so clones are listed, none of them singletons. The ten biggest clones cover 0.9% to 1.5% of the sample.

With regard to this clone: Its antigen is not yet known. Gene designations and germline sequences in this entry are those of the mouse. The read stops 4 residues short of the end of the CDR3; the missing end is completed from the germline J gene. The sample has other DNA sequences that encode this CDR3 too.

CDR1 is given as NSQYPW and CDR2 as LRSPGD, both from the germline V gene (reference sequence). Taken from cysteine to phenylalanine, the CDR3 has 15 residues. Of the CDR3's DNA, 33 bases were read; they are in frame from base 1. Cells from pooled mouse cutaneous lymph nodes were stained for CD4, CD8alpha, NKG2D, NKG2ACE and other markers and then sorted on a BD Influx. The rearrangement combines TRBV1 with TRBJ2-7; 11 middle bases align to TRBD2. This TCR came from a C3H/HeJ mouse with alopecia areata. This strain has the MHC haplotype H2-k. The sequencing sample was made of CD4+ T cells sorted from a lymph node. The encoded CDR3 is CTCSAETGGEYEQYF. CDR3 DNA, as far as it was read: TGCACCTGCAGTGCAGAGACTGGGGGGGAGTAT.